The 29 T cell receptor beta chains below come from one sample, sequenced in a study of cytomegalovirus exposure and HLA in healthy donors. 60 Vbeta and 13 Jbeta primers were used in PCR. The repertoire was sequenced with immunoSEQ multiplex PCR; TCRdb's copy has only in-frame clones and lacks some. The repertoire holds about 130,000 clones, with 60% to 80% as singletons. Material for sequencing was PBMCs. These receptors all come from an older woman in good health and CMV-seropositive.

The CDR3 sequence is CSVAARLNTEAFF. DNA of the CDR3: TGCAGCGTCGCGGCCCGGTTGAACACTGAAGCTTTCTTT. The chain has TRBV29-1 and TRBJ1-1, with D unclear. CDR1 and CDR2 from the germline V gene are SQVTM and ANQGSEA. V lost 6 bases, J lost 0 bases, and 11 bases lay in between. CDR3 length: 13 residues.

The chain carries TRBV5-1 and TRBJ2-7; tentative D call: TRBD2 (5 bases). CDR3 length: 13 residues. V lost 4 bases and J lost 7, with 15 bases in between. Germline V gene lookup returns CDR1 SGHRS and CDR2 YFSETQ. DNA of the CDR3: TGCGCCAGCAGCGTGGGCCTGGGGAGAGAGCAGTACTTC. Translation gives CASSVGLGREQYF.

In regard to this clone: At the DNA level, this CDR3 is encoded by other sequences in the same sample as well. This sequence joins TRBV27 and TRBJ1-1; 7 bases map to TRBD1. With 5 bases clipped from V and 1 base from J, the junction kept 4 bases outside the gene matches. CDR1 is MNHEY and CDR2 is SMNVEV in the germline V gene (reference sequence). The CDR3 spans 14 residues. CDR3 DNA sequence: TGTGCCAGCAGTCCTGGGACAGCGAACACTGAAGCTTTCTTT. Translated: CASSPGTANTEAFF.

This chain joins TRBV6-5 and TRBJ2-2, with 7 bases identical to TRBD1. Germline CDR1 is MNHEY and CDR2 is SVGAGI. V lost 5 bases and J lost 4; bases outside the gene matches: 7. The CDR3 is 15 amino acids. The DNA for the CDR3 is TGTGCCAGCAGTGCAGAGACAGGGTCCACCGGGGAGCTGTTTTTT. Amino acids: CASSAETGSTGELFF.

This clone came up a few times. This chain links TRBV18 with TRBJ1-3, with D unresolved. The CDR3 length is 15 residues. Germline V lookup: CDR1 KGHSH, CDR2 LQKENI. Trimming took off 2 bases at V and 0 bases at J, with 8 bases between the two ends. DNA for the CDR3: TGTGCCAGCTCACCAGGCGGAGGCTCTGGAAACACCATATATTTT. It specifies CASSPGGGSGNTIYF.

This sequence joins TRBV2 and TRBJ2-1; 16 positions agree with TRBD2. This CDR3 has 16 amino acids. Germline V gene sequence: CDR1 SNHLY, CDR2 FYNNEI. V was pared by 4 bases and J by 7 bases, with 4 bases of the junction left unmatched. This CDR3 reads CASSAGLAGGLNEQFF. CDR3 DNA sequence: TGTGCCAGCAGTGCGGGACTAGCGGGGGGGCTAAATGAGCAGTTCTTC.

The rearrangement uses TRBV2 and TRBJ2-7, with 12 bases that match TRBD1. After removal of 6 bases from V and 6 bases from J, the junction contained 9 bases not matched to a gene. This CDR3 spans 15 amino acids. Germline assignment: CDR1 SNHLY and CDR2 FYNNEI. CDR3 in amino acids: CASRGQGAVISEQYF. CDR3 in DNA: TGTGCCAGCAGGGGACAGGGGGCGGTTATATCCGAGCAGTACTTC.

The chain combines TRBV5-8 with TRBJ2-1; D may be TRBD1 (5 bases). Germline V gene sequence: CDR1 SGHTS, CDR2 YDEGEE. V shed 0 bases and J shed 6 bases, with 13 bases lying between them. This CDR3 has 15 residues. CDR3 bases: TGTGCCAGCAGCTTGGGGCAGGGTCCTTTCAATGAGCAGTTCTTC. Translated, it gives CASSLGQGPFNEQFF.

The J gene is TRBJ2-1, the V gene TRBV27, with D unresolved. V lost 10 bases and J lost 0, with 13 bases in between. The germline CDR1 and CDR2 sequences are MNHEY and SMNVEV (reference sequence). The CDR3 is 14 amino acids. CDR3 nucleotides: TGTGCCACCAGCAACAGTTACTCCTACAATGAGCAGTTCTTC. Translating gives CATSNSYSYNEQFF.

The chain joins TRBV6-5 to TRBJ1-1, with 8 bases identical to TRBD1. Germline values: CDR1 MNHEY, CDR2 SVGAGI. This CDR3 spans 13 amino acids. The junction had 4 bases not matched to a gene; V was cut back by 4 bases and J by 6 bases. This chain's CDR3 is CASSLDRGPEAFF. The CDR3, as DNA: TGTGCCAGCAGTTTAGACAGGGGCCCTGAAGCTTTCTTT.

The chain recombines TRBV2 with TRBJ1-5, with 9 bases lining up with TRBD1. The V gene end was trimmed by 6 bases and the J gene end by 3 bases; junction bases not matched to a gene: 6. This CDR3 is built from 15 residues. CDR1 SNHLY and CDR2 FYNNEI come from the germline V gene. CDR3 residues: CASSGDRGVNQPQHF. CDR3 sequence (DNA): TGTGCCAGCAGCGGCGACAGGGGGGTCAATCAGCCCCAGCATTTT.

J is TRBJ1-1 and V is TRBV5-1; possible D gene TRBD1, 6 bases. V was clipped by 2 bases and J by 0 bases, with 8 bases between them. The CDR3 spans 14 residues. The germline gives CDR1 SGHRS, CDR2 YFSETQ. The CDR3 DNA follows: TGCGCCAGCAGCTTCCAGGGGTTGAACACTGAAGCTTTCTTT. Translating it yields CASSFQGLNTEAFF.

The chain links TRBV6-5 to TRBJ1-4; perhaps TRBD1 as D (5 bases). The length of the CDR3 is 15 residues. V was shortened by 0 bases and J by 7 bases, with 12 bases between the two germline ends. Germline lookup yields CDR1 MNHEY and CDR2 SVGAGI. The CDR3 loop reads CASSYSSAGLEKLFF. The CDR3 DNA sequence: TGTGCCAGCAGTTACTCGTCGGCAGGGCTTGAAAAACTGTTTTTT.

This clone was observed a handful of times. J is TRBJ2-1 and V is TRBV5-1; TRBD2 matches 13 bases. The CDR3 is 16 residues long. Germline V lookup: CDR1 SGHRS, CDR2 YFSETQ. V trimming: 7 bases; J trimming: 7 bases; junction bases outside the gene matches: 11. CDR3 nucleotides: TGCGCCAGCCTAGACGGTAGGACTAGCGGGGGTAATGAGCAGTTCTTC. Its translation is CASLDGRTSGGNEQFF.

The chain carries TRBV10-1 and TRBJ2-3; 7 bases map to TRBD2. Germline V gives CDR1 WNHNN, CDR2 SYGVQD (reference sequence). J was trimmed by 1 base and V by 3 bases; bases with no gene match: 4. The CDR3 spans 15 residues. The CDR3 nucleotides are TGCGCCAGCAGTGACCCTCGGGGGGGCACAGATACGCAGTATTTT. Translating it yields CASSDPRGGTDTQYF.

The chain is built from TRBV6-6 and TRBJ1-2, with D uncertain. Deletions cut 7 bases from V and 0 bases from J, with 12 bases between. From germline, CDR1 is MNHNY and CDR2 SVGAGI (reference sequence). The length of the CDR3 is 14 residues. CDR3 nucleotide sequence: TGTGCCAGCACTGAGCGCGAAACTAACTATGGCTACACCTTC. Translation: CASTERETNYGYTF.

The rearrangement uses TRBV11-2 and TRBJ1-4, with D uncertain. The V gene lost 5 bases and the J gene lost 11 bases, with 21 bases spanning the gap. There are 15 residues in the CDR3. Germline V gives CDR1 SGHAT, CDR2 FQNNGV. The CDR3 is CASSPARELGGKLFF. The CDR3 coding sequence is TGTGCCAGCAGCCCAGCAAGGGAGCTGGGTGGGAAACTGTTTTTT.

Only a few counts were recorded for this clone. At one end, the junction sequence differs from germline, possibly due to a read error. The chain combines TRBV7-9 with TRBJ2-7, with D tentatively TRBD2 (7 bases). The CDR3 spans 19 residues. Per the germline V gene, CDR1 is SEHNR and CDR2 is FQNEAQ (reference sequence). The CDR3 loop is CSSSTTGVGQRGGVYEQYF. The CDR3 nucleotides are TGTTCCAGCAGCACTACCGGCGTAGGACAAAGGGGGGGGGTCTACGAGCAGTACTTC.

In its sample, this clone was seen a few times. CDR3 sequence: CASSSREGGIGNTIYF. DNA for the CDR3: TGTGCCAGCAGCTCACGGGAGGGAGGGATCGGAAACACCATATATTTT. This chain connects TRBV7-8 to TRBJ1-3; D gene unclear. Germline values: CDR1 SGHVS, CDR2 FQNEAQ. V was pared by 4 bases and J by 4 bases, with 17 bases between. This CDR3 has 16 residues.

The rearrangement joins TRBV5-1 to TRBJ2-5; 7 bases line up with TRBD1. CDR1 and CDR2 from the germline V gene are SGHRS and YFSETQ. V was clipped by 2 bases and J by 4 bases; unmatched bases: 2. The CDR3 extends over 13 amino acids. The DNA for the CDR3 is TGCGCCAGCAGCTTTACAGGGGTAGAGACCCAGTACTTC. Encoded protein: CASSFTGVETQYF.

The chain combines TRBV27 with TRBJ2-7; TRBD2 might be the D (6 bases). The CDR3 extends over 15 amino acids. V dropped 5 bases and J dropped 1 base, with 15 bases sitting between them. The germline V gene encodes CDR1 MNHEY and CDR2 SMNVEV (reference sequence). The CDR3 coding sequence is TGTGCCAGCAGTAGAACCGGGACTGTATCCTACGAGCAGTACTTC. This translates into CASSRTGTVSYEQYF.

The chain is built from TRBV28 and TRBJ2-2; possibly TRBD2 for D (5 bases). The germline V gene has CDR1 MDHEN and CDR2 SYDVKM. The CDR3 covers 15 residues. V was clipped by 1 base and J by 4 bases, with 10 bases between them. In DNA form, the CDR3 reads TGTGCCAGCAGTTTATTGGTCGAGGGCACCGGGGAGCTGTTTTTT. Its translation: CASSLLVEGTGELFF.

CDR3 DNA: TGTGCCAGCAGTCCCCAACCAGGGGGAAGGCAGTACTTC. Encoded protein: CASSPQPGGRQYF. The chain couples TRBV6-5 to TRBJ2-7, with TRBD1 identical over 7 bases. This CDR3 contains 13 residues. J lost 9 bases, V lost 5 bases, and 10 bases had no gene match. The germline V gene encodes CDR1 MNHEY and CDR2 SVGAGI.

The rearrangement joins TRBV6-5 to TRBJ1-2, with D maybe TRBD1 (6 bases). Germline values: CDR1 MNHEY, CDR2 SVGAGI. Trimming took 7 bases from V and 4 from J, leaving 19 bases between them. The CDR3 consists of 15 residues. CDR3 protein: CASTSSTGGFYGYTF. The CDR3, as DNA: TGTGCCAGCACCTCCTCGACTGGGGGCTTCTATGGCTACACCTTC.

CDR3 DNA sequence: TGTGCCAGCGGTAGACGCGGGGATCAGAGGAGAGGCACTGAAGCTTTCTTT. Translating gives CASGRRGDQRRGTEAFF. The V and J genes are TRBV7-9 and TRBJ1-1; D not resolved. V was shortened by 8 bases and J by 4 bases, with 26 bases between the two germline ends. CDR3 length: 17 residues. Germline CDR1 and CDR2: SEHNR and FQNEAQ (reference sequence).

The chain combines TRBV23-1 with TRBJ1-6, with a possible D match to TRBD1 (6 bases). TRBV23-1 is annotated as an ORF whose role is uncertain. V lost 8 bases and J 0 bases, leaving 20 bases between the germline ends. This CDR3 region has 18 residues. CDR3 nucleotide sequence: TGCGCCAGCCCCCTCACGAGGGGGAACCTCTCCTATAATTCACCCCTCCACTTT. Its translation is CASPLTRGNLSYNSPLHF.

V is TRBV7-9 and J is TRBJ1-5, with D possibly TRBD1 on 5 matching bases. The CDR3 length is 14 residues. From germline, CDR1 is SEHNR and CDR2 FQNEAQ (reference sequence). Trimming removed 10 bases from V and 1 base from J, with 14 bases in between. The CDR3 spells CATGRDGSNQPQHF. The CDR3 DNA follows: TGTGCCACCGGGAGGGACGGGAGCAATCAGCCCCAGCATTTT.

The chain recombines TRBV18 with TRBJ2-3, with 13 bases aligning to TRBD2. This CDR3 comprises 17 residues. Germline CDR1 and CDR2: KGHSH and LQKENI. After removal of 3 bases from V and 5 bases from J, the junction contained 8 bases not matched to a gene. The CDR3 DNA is TGTGCCAGCTCACCGATGGGACTAGCGGGGACGGGAGATACGCAGTATTTT. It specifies CASSPMGLAGTGDTQYF.

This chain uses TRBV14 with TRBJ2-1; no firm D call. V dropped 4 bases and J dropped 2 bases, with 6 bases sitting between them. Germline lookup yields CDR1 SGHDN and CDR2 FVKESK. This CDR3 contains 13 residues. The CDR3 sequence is CASSLVTYNEQFF. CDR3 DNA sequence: TGTGCCAGCAGCCTTGTTACCTACAATGAGCAGTTCTTC.